These T cell receptor beta chains were read from a single sample in a study of response to subunit inactivated influenza vaccine. TCRdb analysed the RT-PCR reads with MiXCR anew, one entry per CDR3 protein. The table includes about 540,000 distinct CDR3 sequences, approximately 24% detected once. The same sample was also used in a study of T cells expressing NK-cell markers.

This sample comprised CD4+ T cells sorted from PBMCs, obtained 11 to 12 days after vaccination. Receptors originate from a man between 45 and 60 years old who received an inactivated influenza vaccine. Each CDR3 is given with its conserved first and last residue. A D gene is named only where the DNA matches it firmly. For some rows the clone size is stated as once, few or many, or as a class when expanded; others skip it.

TRBV20-1	few	-	TRBJ2-3	TGCAGTGCTAGACGGGTGGTCCCCACAGATACGCAGTATTTT	CSARRVVPTDTQYF
TRBV5-1	-	-	TRBJ2-4	TGCGCCAGCAGCTTCCAGGGAACCGGGGGCAAAAACATTCAGTACTTC	CASSFQGTGGKNIQYF
TRBV5-1	few	-	TRBJ2-7	TGCGCCAGCAGCGACCCCCAGCGGTGGGGCTACGAGCAGTACTTC	CASSDPQRWGYEQYF
TRBV18	-	-	TRBJ2-3	TGTGCCAGCTCACCGGGGGCAGGGATCGCAGATACGCAGTATTTT	CASSPGAGIADTQYF
TRBV5-1	-	-	TRBJ1-1	TGCGCCAGCAGCTCGGGACCAGCGAACACTGAAGCTTTCTTT	CASSSGPANTEAFF
TRBV28	few	-	TRBJ2-2	TGTGCCAGCAGTTCATCCGGGACCATCACCGGGGAGCTGTTTTTT	CASSSSGTITGELFF
TRBV6-2/TRBV6-3	few	TRBD1	TRBJ2-1	TGTGCCAGCGGAACCGGGACAGGGTTCGATGAGCAGTTCTTC	CASGTGTGFDEQFF
TRBV5-1	-	TRBD1	TRBJ2-5	TGCGCCAGCAGCTTGGCGACAGGGGGCGCGATTGAGACCCAGTACTTC	CASSLATGGAIETQYF
TRBV7-2	-	-	TRBJ1-2	TGTGCCAGCAGCTTAATGGCCCGGACTAACTATGGCTACACCTTC	CASSLMARTNYGYTF
TRBV15	few	TRBD1	TRBJ1-2	TGTGCCACCAGCAGAGACCTGGACAGGGGAGATGGCTACACCTTC	CATSRDLDRGDGYTF
TRBV20-1	few	-	TRBJ2-3	TGCAGTGCTAGACCGCGGGAAATTCCAGATACGCAGTATTTT	CSARPREIPDTQYF
TRBV24-1	-	TRBD1	TRBJ2-5	TGTGCCACCAGTGATTCCCCCCCGACAGGGAGATGGGAGACCCAGTACTTC	CATSDSPPTGRWETQYF
TRBV12-3/TRBV12-4	many	TRBD1	TRBJ2-1	TGTGCCAGCAGTTTAGACAGGGGGCTTAGGAATGAGCAGTTCTTC	CASSLDRGLRNEQFF
TRBV4-1	few	-	TRBJ2-2	TGCGCCAGCAGCCATCAACCAGGGGCGAACACCGGGGAGCTGTTTTTT	CASSHQPGANTGELFF
TRBV5-1	-	-	TRBJ2-1	TGCGCCAGCAGCTTGGGCGGGGAAAACCCCCCGAATGAGCAGTTCTTC	CASSLGGENPPNEQFF
TRBV12-3/TRBV12-4	-	-	TRBJ2-1	TGTGCCAGCAGTTTAGCGGAGAGTAGTAATGAGCAGTTCTTC	CASSLAESSNEQFF
TRBV12-3/TRBV12-4	-	-	TRBJ1-2	TGTGCCAGCAGAGGGACATTCCGGGAGGGCTACACCTTC	CASRGTFREGYTF
TRBV28	-	-	TRBJ2-7	TGTGCCACCGAGGAATGGACAGTATCCTACGAGCAGTACTTC	CATEEWTVSYEQYF
TRBV4-3	few	TRBD2	TRBJ2-7	TGCGCCAGCAGCCCGACTAGCGGGGGAGGTGAGCAGTACTTC	CASSPTSGGGEQYF
TRBV28	-	-	TRBJ2-3	TGTGCCAGCAGCATGCCTTTTGCGGGGGCTACCACAGATACGCAGTATTTT	CASSMPFAGATTDTQYF
TRBV7-2	-	-	TRBJ1-3	TGTGCCAGCAGCACCTTAATCTCTGGAAACACCATATATTTT	CASSTLISGNTIYF
TRBV6-1	few	-	TRBJ2-2	TGTGCCAGCCTCCTCGGGCCCAGACGCGCCGGGGAGCTGTTTTTT	CASLLGPRRAGELFF
TRBV3-1	many	-	TRBJ2-3	TGCGCCAGCAGCCAAGTAAGAGATACGCAGTATTTT	CASSQVRDTQYF
TRBV20-1	few	TRBD2	TRBJ2-3	TGCAGTGCTAGGACTAGCGGGGGGGTAGATACGCAGTATTTT	CSARTSGGVDTQYF
TRBV20-1	few	TRBD1	TRBJ1-5	TGCAGTGCAAGAACAGGGGGAGGTCAGCCCCAGCATTTT	CSARTGGGQPQHF
TRBV7-2	-	-	TRBJ2-1	TGTGCCAGCAGCTTATTCCACAATGAGCAGTTCTTC	CASSLFHNEQFF
TRBV20-1	few	-	TRBJ1-1	TGCAGTGGACATACGCCTCTTATTAGTGAAGCTTTCTTT	CSGHTPLISEAFF
TRBV6-5	-	TRBD1	TRBJ1-2	TGTGCCAGCAGTTACTCGACTACAGGGGCTGTAAACTATGGCTACACCTTC	CASSYSTTGAVNYGYTF
TRBV10-3	few	TRBD1	TRBJ1-2	TGTGCCACCGGGACAGGCTATGGCTACACCTTC	CATGTGYGYTF
TRBV3-1	-	TRBD2	TRBJ2-3	TGTGCCAGCAGCCATCCCGGGGCGGGGGGCACAGATACGCAGTATTTT	CASSHPGAGGTDTQYF
TRBV27	-	-	TRBJ2-2	TGTGCCAGCAGTTTTAGGAGGGGGGGCTCTAGCACCGGGGAGCTGTTTTTT	CASSFRRGGSSTGELFF